The 28 T cell receptor beta chains below were found in one sample sequenced in a study of early T cells in non-severe SARS-CoV-2 infection. Using its own MiXCR run on the 5' RACE reads, TCRdb lists one record per CDR3 protein. The table includes tens of thousands of distinct CDR3 sequences, approximately 10% detected once. Sequencing was carried out using whole blood. These receptors came from an adult who was a healthcare worker with PCR-confirmed SARS-CoV-2 infection or an uninfected control (not recorded which).

The chain links TRBV11-2 to TRBJ2-5; D perhaps matches TRBD2 (5 bases). V was trimmed by 7 bases and J by 2 bases, leaving 11 bases between them. The CDR3 length is 13 residues. CDR1 SGHAT and CDR2 FQNNGV come from the germline V gene. CDR3 bases: TGTGCCAGCACTGAGCGGTTACAAGAGACCCAGTACTTC. As protein: CASTERLQETQYF.

This clonotype has a handful of counts. V usage is TRBV2 and J usage is TRBJ2-1, with TRBD2 matching over 7 bases. Germline values: CDR1 SNHLY, CDR2 FYNNEI. The length of the CDR3 is 19 residues. V dropped 4 bases and J dropped 0; count of bases not matched to a gene: 15. CDR3 region: CASSGVSGANKSSYNEQFF. CDR3 coding DNA: TGTGCCAGCAGTGGGGTAAGCGGGGCGAACAAAAGCTCCTACAATGAGCAGTTCTTC.

A few counts support this clonotype. V usage is TRBV19 and J usage is TRBJ2-1; D uncertain. Germline V gene sequence: CDR1 LNHDA, CDR2 SQIVND (reference sequence). There are 14 residues in the CDR3. The germline V and J ends were trimmed by 4 bases and 7 bases, with 14 bases remaining between them. CDR3 DNA: TGTGCCAGTAGTACAAGGCCTAACTCTAATGAGCAGTTCTTC. Protein: CASSTRPNSNEQFF.

This clonotype occurred many times. The chain carries TRBV5-1 and TRBJ1-1; TRBD1 matches at 9 bases. The V gene's germline CDR1 is SGHRS and CDR2 YFSETQ. There are 14 residues in the CDR3. Trimming cost V 3 bases and J 6 bases; bases outside gene matches: 6. This chain's CDR3 is CASSWDREVAEAFF. The DNA for the CDR3 is TGCGCCAGCAGCTGGGACAGGGAGGTTGCTGAAGCTTTCTTT.

This clonotype was picked up a small number of times. The rearrangement joins TRBV29-1 to TRBJ2-7; D could derive from TRBD1 or TRBD2 (5 bases each). Trimming left V 6 bases short and J 5 bases short, with 17 bases between. The CDR3 contains 13 residues. Germline CDR1 reads SQVTM; CDR2 reads ANQGSEA. CDR3 sequence: CSVAGTQGNEQYF. The CDR3 nucleotides are TGCAGCGTCGCCGGGACCCAGGGAAACGAGCAGTACTTC.

The chain employs TRBV5-1 and TRBJ2-4; 9 bases map to TRBD1. Germline V gene data show CDR1 as SGHRS and CDR2 as YFSETQ. This CDR3 has 14 residues. Trimming at V came to 6 bases and at J to 6 bases, leaving 7 bases not matched to a gene. Here the CDR3 reads CASTPRQGGNIQYF. For the CDR3, the DNA is TGCGCCAGCACCCCTAGACAGGGGGGAAACATTCAGTACTTC.

This clonotype was counted many times. V is TRBV4-1 and J is TRBJ1-1, with 12 nucleotides matching TRBD1. The CDR3 loop spans 19 amino acids. Trimming at V came to 0 bases and at J to 0 bases, leaving 8 bases not matched to a gene. Looked up from germline, CDR1 is MGHRA and CDR2 is YSYEKL. The DNA for the CDR3 is TGCGCCAGCAGCCAAGATCCCCAAGGGACAGGGGGCCTGAACACTGAAGCTTTCTTT. Amino acid sequence: CASSQDPQGTGGLNTEAFF.

This clonotype was observed many times. The rearrangement joins TRBV7-6 to TRBJ2-7, with 8 bases identical to TRBD1. Germline V gene data show CDR1 as SGHVS and CDR2 as FNYEAQ. This CDR3 region has 16 residues. With V trimmed by 5 bases and J by 2 bases, 11 bases remained unmatched. The CDR3 loop is CASSPGQGKSAYEQYF. CDR3 coding DNA: TGTGCCAGCAGCCCTGGACAGGGAAAGTCCGCCTACGAGCAGTACTTC.

This clonotype was seen only a few times. The chain couples TRBV20-1 to TRBJ2-3; 8 bases fit TRBD1. The CDR3 is made up of 14 amino acids. The germline CDR1 and CDR2 sequences are DFQATT and SNEGSKA (reference sequence). V was pared by 4 bases and J by 3 bases, with 6 bases of the junction left unmatched. CDR3 region: CSAKDRVWTDTQYF. The DNA of the CDR3 is TGCAGTGCTAAGGACAGGGTTTGGACAGATACGCAGTATTTT.

This clonotype occurred many times. This sequence joins TRBV20-1 and TRBJ1-4; perhaps TRBD1 as D (5 bases). Looked up from germline, CDR1 is DFQATT and CDR2 is SNEGSKA (reference sequence). This CDR3 is built from 14 residues. Trimming removed 6 bases at V and 6 bases at J, with 17 bases between. CDR3 region: CSAHLGGEDEKLFF. Written as DNA, the CDR3 is TGCAGTGCCCATCTGGGGGGGGAGGATGAAAAACTGTTTTTT.

There are many counts of this clonotype. The V gene is TRBV12-3 or TRBV12-4, the J gene TRBJ1-1, with D uncertain. The CDR3 consists of 13 residues. V lost 3 bases and J 1 base, leaving 6 bases between the germline ends. CDR3 nucleotides: TGTGCCAGCAGTTTTGGTTCGAACACTGAAGCTTTCTTT. Residues: CASSFGSNTEAFF.

This clonotype was seen at least ten times. The genes are TRBV2 and TRBJ2-1; D not resolved. V was clipped by 3 bases and J by 8 bases, with 8 bases between them. The CDR3 extends over 12 amino acids. The germline V gene has CDR1 SNHLY and CDR2 FYNNEI. CDR3 sequence (DNA): TGTGCCAGCAGTGAGGTCTGGGATGAGCAGTTCTTC. This encodes CASSEVWDEQFF.

This clonotype was seen a handful of times. CDR3 nucleotide sequence: TGTGCCAGCAGTTTAGCCTTTGGACAACGCTACACCTTC. This gives the protein CASSLAFGQRYTF. The V call is TRBV12-3 or TRBV12-4, the J call TRBJ1-2; TRBD1 is a possible D gene (5 bases). Trimming shortened V by 0 bases and J by 9 bases, and 11 bases separated the two germline ends. This CDR3 comprises 13 residues.

This clonotype was seen a few times. The chain couples TRBV9 to TRBJ2-7; D call uncertain. V gave up 2 bases and J gave up 5 bases, with 17 bases separating them. Per germline, CDR1 SGDLS and CDR2 YYNGEE. The CDR3 loop spans 15 amino acids. As DNA, the CDR3 is TGTGCCAGCAGCGTCTTTAAGGGTATGGGTGACGAGCAGTACTTC. Translating gives CASSVFKGMGDEQYF.

This clonotype has a count of ten or more. This sequence joins TRBV29-1 and TRBJ1-1; no reliable D call. Trimming took 4 bases from V and 7 from J, leaving 16 bases between them. The CDR3 extends over 13 amino acids. Germline lookup yields CDR1 SQVTM and CDR2 ANQGSEA. The CDR3 region has the DNA TGCAGCGTTGGACCCGGCCTTGCCCTTGAAGCTTTCTTT. Translated, it gives CSVGPGLALEAFF.

The V call is TRBV4-1, the J call TRBJ1-6; D possibly corresponds to TRBD1 (6 bases). The CDR3 length is 15 residues. Germline CDR1 reads MGHRA; CDR2 reads YSYEKL. The V end lost 4 bases, the J end lost 6 bases, and 13 bases lay between the germline ends. DNA for the CDR3: TGCGCCAGCAGCCCACAGGGAGTGGGTAATTCACCCCTCCACTTT. Translated: CASSPQGVGNSPLHF.

This sequence joins TRBV7-9 and TRBJ2-3, with 8 positions matching TRBD2. V shed 5 bases, J shed 7 bases, and the junction held 11 bases outside the gene matches. Germline CDR1 reads SEHNR; CDR2 reads FQNEAQ (reference sequence). There are 15 residues in the CDR3. CDR3 sequence (DNA): TGTGCCAGCAGCCAAGGGGTAGCGGGACGCCATACGCAGTATTTT. This sequence encodes CASSQGVAGRHTQYF.

This clonotype was counted a few times. J is TRBJ1-2 and V is TRBV7-9, with D perhaps matching TRBD1 (5 bases). Deletions cut 5 bases from V and 4 bases from J, with 11 bases between. The germline gives CDR1 SEHNR, CDR2 FQNEAQ (reference sequence). The CDR3 has 13 residues. CDR3 sequence reads: CASSQDSSYGYTF. The DNA for the CDR3 is TGTGCCAGCAGCCAAGACAGCTCCTATGGCTACACCTTC.

V gene TRBV5-6 combines with J gene TRBJ2-2; 8 nucleotides align to TRBD2. The CDR3 has 16 residues. In germline, CDR1 is SGHDT, CDR2 YYEEEE. The ends lost 2 bases at V and 4 bases at J; junction bases unmatched: 7. Here the CDR3 DNA reads TGTGCCAGCAGCTTCCAAACTAGCGGAACCACCGGGGAGCTGTTTTTT. Its protein product is CASSFQTSGTTGELFF.

The chain is built from TRBV30 and TRBJ2-1; no firm D call. The CDR3 contains 13 residues. Germline lookup yields CDR1 GTSNPN and CDR2 SVGIG (reference sequence). Trimming took 2 bases from V and 7 from J, leaving 12 bases between them. DNA of the CDR3: TGTGCCTGGAGTTTGGGTAGTCCGAATGAGCAGTTCTTC. Residues: CAWSLGSPNEQFF.

The genes are TRBV6-5 and TRBJ2-4, with D possibly TRBD1 on 5 matching bases. Trimming pared 1 base from V and 2 bases from J, leaving 12 bases between. From germline, CDR1 is MNHEY and CDR2 SVGAGI. This CDR3 contains 16 residues. The CDR3 loop reads CASSYYTRTTKNIQYF. Written as DNA, the CDR3 is TGTGCCAGCAGTTACTACACCCGGACAACCAAAAACATTCAGTACTTC.

There are a few counts of this clonotype. V usage is TRBV6-5 and J usage is TRBJ2-7, with TRBD1 as a possible D gene (6 bases). The V gene's germline CDR1 is MNHEY and CDR2 SVGAGI. V shed 6 bases and J shed 2 bases, with 14 bases lying between them. The CDR3 is 14 amino acids. The CDR3 here is CASSRLGTPYEQYF. The DNA of the CDR3 is TGTGCCAGCAGCCGGCTAGGGACACCCTACGAGCAGTACTTC.

The gene calls are TRBV10-2 and TRBJ2-5; 9 bases are shared with TRBD2. V gave up 3 bases and J gave up 2 bases; unmatched junction bases: 10. This CDR3 is 17 amino acids long. The germline V gene has CDR1 WSHSY and CDR2 SAAADI. CDR3: CASSDPGGSGGQETQYF. The CDR3 DNA is TGCGCCAGCAGTGACCCGGGTGGTAGCGGGGGACAAGAGACCCAGTACTTC.

This clonotype came up many times. The J gene is TRBJ2-3, the V gene TRBV7-8; no reliable D call. This CDR3 region has 13 residues. Germline assignment: CDR1 SGHVS and CDR2 FQNEAQ. V was shortened by 4 bases and J by 6 bases, with 11 bases between the two germline ends. CDR3 amino acids: CASSSSSRDTQYF. For the CDR3, the DNA is TGTGCCAGCAGCTCGTCTTCCCGGGATACGCAGTATTTT.

On this clonotype itself: The junction departs from germline at one end; a sequencing error may be responsible. For the CDR3, the DNA is TGCAGTGCTAGGACAGGGGATGGCTTCACCTTC. Translating gives CSARTGDGFTF. The V and J genes are TRBV20-1 and TRBJ1-2; 8 nucleotides match TRBD1. This CDR3 comprises 11 residues. Germline CDR1 reads DFQATT; CDR2 reads SNEGSKA (reference sequence).

The chain links TRBV3-1 to TRBJ1-2; a weak D match, TRBD1 (5 bases). CDR3 length equals 11 residues. V lost 9 bases, J lost 4 bases, and 9 bases lay in between. Germline CDR1 is LGHDT and CDR2 is YNNKEL (reference sequence). This CDR3 reads CASEGLYGYTF. DNA of the CDR3: TGTGCCAGTGAGGGGCTCTATGGCTACACCTTC.

This clonotype was seen ten or more times. V and J are TRBV4-1 and TRBJ2-7; 15 bases fit TRBD2. V was pared by 4 bases and J by 1 base, with 8 bases of the junction left unmatched. Germline V gene sequence: CDR1 MGHRA, CDR2 YSYEKL. The CDR3 covers 18 residues. The CDR3 here is CASSRGLAGGTGSYEQYF. The CDR3 nucleotides read TGCGCCAGCAGCCGGGGACTAGCGGGGGGAACAGGGTCCTACGAGCAGTACTTC.

A few counts support this clonotype. CDR3 protein: CASSVDHRTEAFF. The CDR3, as DNA: TGTGCCAGCAGCGTAGACCATCGGACTGAAGCTTTCTTT. The chain is built from TRBV9 and TRBJ1-1; D is unclear. Germline V gene sequence: CDR1 SGDLS, CDR2 YYNGEE. The CDR3 sequence is 13 residues long. With 0 bases removed from V and 5 bases from J, the gap between germline ends came to 8 bases.